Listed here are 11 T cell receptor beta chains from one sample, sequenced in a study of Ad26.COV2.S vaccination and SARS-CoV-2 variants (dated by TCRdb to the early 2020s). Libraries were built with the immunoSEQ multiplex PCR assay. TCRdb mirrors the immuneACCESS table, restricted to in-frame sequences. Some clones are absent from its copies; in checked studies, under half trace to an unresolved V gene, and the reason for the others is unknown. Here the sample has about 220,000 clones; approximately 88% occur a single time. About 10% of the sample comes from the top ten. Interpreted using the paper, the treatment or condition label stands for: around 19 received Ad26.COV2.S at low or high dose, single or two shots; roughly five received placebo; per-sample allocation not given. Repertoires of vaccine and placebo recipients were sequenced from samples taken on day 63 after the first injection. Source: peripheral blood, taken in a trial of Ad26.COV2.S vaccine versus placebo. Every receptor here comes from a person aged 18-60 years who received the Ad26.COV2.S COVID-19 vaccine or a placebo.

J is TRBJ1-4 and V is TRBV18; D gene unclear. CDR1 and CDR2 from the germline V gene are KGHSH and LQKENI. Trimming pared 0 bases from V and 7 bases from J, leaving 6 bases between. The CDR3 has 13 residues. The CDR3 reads CASSPPGSEKLFF. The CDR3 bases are TGTGCCAGCTCACCACCGGGTTCTGAAAAACTGTTTTTT.

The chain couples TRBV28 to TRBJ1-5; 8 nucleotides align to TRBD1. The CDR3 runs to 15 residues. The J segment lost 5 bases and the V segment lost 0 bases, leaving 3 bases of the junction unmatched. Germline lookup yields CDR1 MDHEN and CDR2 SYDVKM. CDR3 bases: TGTGCCAGCAGTTTATGGGACAGGGCGGATCAGCCCCAGCATTTT. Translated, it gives CASSLWDRADQPQHF.

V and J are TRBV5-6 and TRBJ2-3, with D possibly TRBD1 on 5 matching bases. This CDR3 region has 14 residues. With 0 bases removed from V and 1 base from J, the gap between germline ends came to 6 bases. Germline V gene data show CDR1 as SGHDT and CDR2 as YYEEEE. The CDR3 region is CASSLVRGTDTQYF. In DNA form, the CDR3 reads TGTGCCAGCAGCTTGGTCAGGGGCACAGATACGCAGTATTTT.

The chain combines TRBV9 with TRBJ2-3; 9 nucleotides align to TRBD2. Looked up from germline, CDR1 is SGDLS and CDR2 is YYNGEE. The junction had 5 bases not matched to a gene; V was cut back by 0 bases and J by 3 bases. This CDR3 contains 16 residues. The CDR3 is CASSVVAGGPTDTQYF. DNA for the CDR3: TGTGCCAGCAGCGTAGTTGCGGGAGGGCCGACAGATACGCAGTATTTT.

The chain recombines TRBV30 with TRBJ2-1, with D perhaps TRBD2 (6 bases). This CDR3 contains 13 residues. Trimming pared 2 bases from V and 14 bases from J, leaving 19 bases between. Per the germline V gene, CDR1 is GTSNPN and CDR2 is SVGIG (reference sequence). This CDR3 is CAWSQVTGRSKFF. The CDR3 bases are TGTGCCTGGAGTCAAGTCACGGGGAGGTCTAAGTTCTTC.

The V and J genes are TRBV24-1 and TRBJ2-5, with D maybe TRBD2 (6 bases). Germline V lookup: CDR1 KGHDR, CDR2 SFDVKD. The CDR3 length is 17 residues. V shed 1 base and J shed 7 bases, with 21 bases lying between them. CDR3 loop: CATSDLGPETLGGTQYF. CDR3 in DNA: TGTGCCACCAGTGATTTAGGGCCAGAGACCCTGGGGGGGACCCAGTACTTC.

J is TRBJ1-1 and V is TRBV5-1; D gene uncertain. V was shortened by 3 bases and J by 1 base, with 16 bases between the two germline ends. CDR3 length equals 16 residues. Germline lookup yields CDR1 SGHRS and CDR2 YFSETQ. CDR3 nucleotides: TGCGCCAGCAGCTGGACGGTGGGTCGGGGGAACACTGAAGCTTTCTTT. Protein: CASSWTVGRGNTEAFF. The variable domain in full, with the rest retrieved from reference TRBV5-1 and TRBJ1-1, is KAGVTQTPRYLIKTRGQQVTLSCSPISGHRSVSWYQQTPGQGLQFLFEYFSETQRNKGNFPGRFSGRQFSNSRSEMNVSTLELGDSALYLCASSWTVGRGNTEAFFGQGTRLTVV.

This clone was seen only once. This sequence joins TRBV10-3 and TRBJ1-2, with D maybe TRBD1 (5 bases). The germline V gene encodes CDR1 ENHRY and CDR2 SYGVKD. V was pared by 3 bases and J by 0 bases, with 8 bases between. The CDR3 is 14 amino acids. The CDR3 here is CAISEEGTNYGYTF. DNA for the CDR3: TGTGCCATCAGTGAAGAGGGGACTAACTATGGCTACACCTTC.

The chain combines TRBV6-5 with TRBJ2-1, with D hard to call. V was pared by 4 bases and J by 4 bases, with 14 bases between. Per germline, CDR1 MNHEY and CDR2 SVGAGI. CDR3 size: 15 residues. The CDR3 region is CASSSPAVSYNEQFF. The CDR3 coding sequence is TGTGCCAGCAGTTCTCCGGCAGTTTCATACAATGAGCAGTTCTTC.

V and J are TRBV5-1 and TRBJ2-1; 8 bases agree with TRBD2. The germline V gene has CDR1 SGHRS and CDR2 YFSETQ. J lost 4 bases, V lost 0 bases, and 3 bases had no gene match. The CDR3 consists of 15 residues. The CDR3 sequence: CASSLGGRPYNEQFF. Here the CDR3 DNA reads TGCGCCAGCAGCTTGGGCGGGAGGCCGTACAATGAGCAGTTCTTC.

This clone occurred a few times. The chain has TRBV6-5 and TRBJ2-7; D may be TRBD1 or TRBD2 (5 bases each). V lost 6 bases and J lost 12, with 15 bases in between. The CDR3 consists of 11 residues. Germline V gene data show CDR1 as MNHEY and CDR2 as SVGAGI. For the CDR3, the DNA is TGTGCCAGCAGGGGCCAGAAGGGGACGTACTTC. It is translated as CASRGQKGTYF.